This T cell receptor (beta chain) comes out of a study of tumor and adjacent non-tumor tissue in lung cancer. TCRbeta libraries were built with three rounds of nested PCR, modified from ARM-PCR. TCRdb reprocessed the multiplex PCR reads with MiXCR, giving one entry per CDR3 protein. The sample lists fewer than 85,000 distinct CDR3 sequences; roughly 76% were seen once. Germline V gene lookup returns CDR1 MNHEY and CDR2 SVGEGT. V was pared by 9 bases and J by 3 bases, with 7 bases between. CDR3 length: 11 residues. This sample's RNA came from whole unsorted tissue. The chain uses TRBV6-2 or TRBV6-3 and TRBJ2-3; no reliable D call. Sequencing input: lung tumor tissue. This sequence originates from a woman aged 45-59 years with non-small cell lung cancer. Here the CDR3 reads CARHGTDTQYF. The CDR3 nucleotides read TGTGCCAGGCATGGTACAGATACGCAGTATTTT.